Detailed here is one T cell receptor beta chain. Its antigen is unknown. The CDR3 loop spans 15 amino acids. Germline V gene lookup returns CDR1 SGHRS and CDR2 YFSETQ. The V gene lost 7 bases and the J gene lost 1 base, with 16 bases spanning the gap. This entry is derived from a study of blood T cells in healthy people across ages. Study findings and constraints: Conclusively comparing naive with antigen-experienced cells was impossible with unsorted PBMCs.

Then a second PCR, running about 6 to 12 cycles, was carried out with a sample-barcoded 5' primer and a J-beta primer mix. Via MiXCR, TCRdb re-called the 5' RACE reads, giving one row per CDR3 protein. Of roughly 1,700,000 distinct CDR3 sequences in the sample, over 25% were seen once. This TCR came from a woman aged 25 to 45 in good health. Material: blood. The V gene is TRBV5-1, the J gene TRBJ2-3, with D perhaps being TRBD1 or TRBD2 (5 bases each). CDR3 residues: CASERDRSRTDTQYF. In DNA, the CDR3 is TGCGCCAGCGAAAGGGACCGATCACGCACAGATACGCAGTATTTT.